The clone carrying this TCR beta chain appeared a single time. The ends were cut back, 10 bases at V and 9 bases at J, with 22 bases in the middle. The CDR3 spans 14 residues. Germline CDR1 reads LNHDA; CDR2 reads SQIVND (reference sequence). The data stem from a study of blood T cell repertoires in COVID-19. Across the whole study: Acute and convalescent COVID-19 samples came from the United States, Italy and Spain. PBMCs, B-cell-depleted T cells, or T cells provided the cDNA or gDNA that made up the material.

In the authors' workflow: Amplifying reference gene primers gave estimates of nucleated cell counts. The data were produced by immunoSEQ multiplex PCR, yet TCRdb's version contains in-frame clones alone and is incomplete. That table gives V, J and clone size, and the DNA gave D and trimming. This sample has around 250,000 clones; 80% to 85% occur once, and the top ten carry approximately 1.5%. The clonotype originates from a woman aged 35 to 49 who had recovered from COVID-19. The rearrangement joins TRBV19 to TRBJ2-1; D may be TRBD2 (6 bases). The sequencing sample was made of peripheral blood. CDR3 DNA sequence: TGTGCCACCAGAACTAGTGGAGGGGTCGGTGAGCAGTTCTTC. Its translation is CATRTSGGVGEQFF. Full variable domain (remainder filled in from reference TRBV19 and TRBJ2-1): DGGITQSPKYLFRKEGQNVTLSCEQNLNHDAMYWYRQDPGQGLRLIYYSQIVNDFQKGDIAEGYSVSREKKESFPLTVTSAQKNPTAFYLCATRTSGGVGEQFFGPGTRLTVL.